Listed here are 28 T cell receptor beta chains from one sample, sequenced in a study of blood T cell repertoires in COVID-19. Sequenced by immunoSEQ multiplex PCR; TCRdb stores in-frame clones only, minus some. The sample includes under 300,000 clones, roughly 80% of them seen just once. The sequencing input was peripheral blood. The receptors stem from a woman aged 60-70 years with active or convalescent COVID-19.

This sequence joins TRBV5-1 and TRBJ2-5, with D uncertain. The length of the CDR3 is 14 residues. Trimming pared 0 bases from V and 5 bases from J, leaving 11 bases between. Germline-derived CDR1 and CDR2 are SGHRS and YFSETQ. The chain's CDR3 is CASSLGVTGETQYF. CDR3 sequence (DNA): TGCGCCAGCAGCTTGGGCGTGACGGGTGAGACCCAGTACTTC.

V is TRBV6-5 and J is TRBJ2-3, with D perhaps matching TRBD1 (7 bases). Trimming removed 2 bases from V and 2 bases from J, with 11 bases in between. The germline V gene encodes CDR1 MNHEY and CDR2 SVGAGI. The length of the CDR3 is 15 residues. The CDR3 reads CASSYLRGDTDTQYF. In nucleotides, the CDR3 is TGTGCCAGCAGTTACCTCAGGGGGGACACAGATACGCAGTATTTT.

The chain combines TRBV7-3 with TRBJ2-1; TRBD1 matches 7 bases. V dropped 1 base and J dropped 8; count of bases not matched to a gene: 11. Germline V gene sequence: CDR1 SGHTA, CDR2 FQGTGA. This CDR3 region has 16 residues. CDR3 bases: TGTGCCAGCAGCTTAAACCCCGGGGCCCAGGGGGATGAGCAGTTCTTC. It encodes CASSLNPGAQGDEQFF. Together with reference TRBV7-3 and TRBJ2-1, the CDR3 gives the full variable domain: GAGVSQTPSNKVTEKGKYVELRCDPISGHTALYWYRQSLGQGPEFLIYFQGTGAADDSGLPNDRFFAVRPEGSVSTLKIQRTERGDSAVYLCASSLNPGAQGDEQFFGPGTRLTVL.

V and J are TRBV18 and TRBJ1-1, with D unresolved. Trimming removed 0 bases from V and 4 bases from J, with 9 bases in between. CDR1 KGHSH and CDR2 LQKENI come from the germline V gene. The CDR3 length is 14 residues. This CDR3 is CASSPPWATTEAFF. CDR3 bases: TGTGCCAGCTCACCACCATGGGCTACCACTGAAGCTTTCTTT.

This chain joins TRBV6-5 and TRBJ2-5, with TRBD1 matching over 9 bases. CDR1 MNHEY and CDR2 SVGAGI come from the germline V gene. The CDR3 totals 13 residues. J was trimmed by 6 bases and V by 6 bases; bases with no gene match: 5. This CDR3 is CASRRDRVQTQYF. The CDR3 DNA reads TGTGCCAGCAGACGGGACAGGGTGCAGACCCAGTACTTC.

A single count supports this clone. The chain employs TRBV18 and TRBJ2-7; 8 nucleotides align to TRBD2. Germline V CDR1 and CDR2: KGHSH, LQKENI. The CDR3 extends over 17 amino acids. Unmatched junction bases numbered 7, after V lost 0 bases and J lost 0 bases. The CDR3 reads CASSPPVAAGGSYEQYF. CDR3 nucleotide sequence: TGTGCCAGCTCACCACCGGTCGCGGCGGGGGGCTCCTACGAGCAGTACTTC.

This clone showed up just once. The J gene is TRBJ2-1, the V gene TRBV12-3 or TRBV12-4; 8 bases align to TRBD2. V shed 5 bases, J shed 8 bases, and the junction held 5 bases outside the gene matches. The CDR3 is made up of 13 amino acids. In DNA, the CDR3 is TGTGCCAGCAGTCCTGCCGGGAGGGATGAGCAGTTCTTC. It yields the protein CASSPAGRDEQFF.

This chain uses TRBV6-1 with TRBJ1-1, with 7 bases that match TRBD1. Germline CDR1 reads MNHNS; CDR2 reads SASEGT. V was clipped by 2 bases and J by 1 base; unmatched bases: 4. There are 15 residues in the CDR3. The CDR3 is CASSEKTGENTEAFF. The CDR3 DNA is TGTGCCAGCAGTGAAAAAACAGGGGAGAACACTGAAGCTTTCTTT.

This chain links TRBV5-1 with TRBJ2-5; tentatively, D is TRBD2 (5 bases). The CDR3 totals 14 residues. From germline, CDR1 is SGHRS and CDR2 YFSETQ. V was cut by 1 base and J by 5 bases, with 12 bases left in between. CDR3 in amino acids: CASSLSGLRETQYF. Written as DNA, the CDR3 is TGCGCCAGCAGCTTGTCGGGGTTACGGGAGACCCAGTACTTC.

V usage is TRBV18 and J usage is TRBJ1-3; the match to TRBD1 covers 12 bases. Trimming took 3 bases from V and 4 from J; bases not matched to a gene: 7. The germline V gene encodes CDR1 KGHSH and CDR2 LQKENI. CDR3 size: 17 residues. The CDR3 is CASSPLGTGGSGNTIYF. In DNA, the CDR3 is TGTGCCAGCTCACCCTTAGGGACAGGGGGCAGCGGAAACACCATATATTTT.

J is TRBJ1-1 and V is TRBV10-3; 12 positions agree with TRBD1. V shed 4 bases and J 11 bases; nucleotides not matched to a gene: 8. The CDR3 has 14 residues. CDR1 ENHRY and CDR2 SYGVKD come from the germline V gene. The CDR3 protein is CAISGGQGAFTAFF. For the CDR3, the DNA is TGTGCCATCAGTGGGGGACAGGGGGCGTTTACGGCTTTCTTT.

The rearrangement uses TRBV2 and TRBJ2-7; 11 positions match TRBD1. From germline, CDR1 is SNHLY and CDR2 FYNNEI. The CDR3 is made up of 13 amino acids. The V gene end was trimmed by 6 bases and the J gene end by 5 bases; junction bases not matched to a gene: 3. This chain's CDR3 is CASSRTGGHEQYF. The CDR3, as DNA: TGTGCCAGCAGCCGGACAGGGGGCCACGAGCAGTACTTC.

The chain uses TRBV19 and TRBJ1-2, with TRBD1 as a possible D gene (6 bases). This CDR3 has 13 amino acids. CDR1 is LNHDA, CDR2 SQIVND, per germline (reference sequence). The germline V and J ends were trimmed by 10 bases and 2 bases, with 14 bases remaining between them. CDR3 protein: CANRTGLNYGYTF. DNA for the CDR3: TGTGCCAACCGAACAGGGTTGAACTATGGCTACACCTTC.

The chain has TRBV3-1 (or the pseudogene TRBV3-2) and TRBJ2-2, with D perhaps TRBD2 (7 bases). Trimming shortened V by 6 bases and J by 5 bases, and 16 bases separated the two germline ends. Germline assignment: CDR1 LGHDT and CDR2 YNNKEL (reference sequence). The CDR3 length is 15 residues. The DNA for the CDR3 is TGTGCCAGCAGGCCGGACGGGGGGCGGACCGGGGAGCTGTTTTTT. Translation: CASRPDGGRTGELFF.

J is TRBJ1-4 and V is TRBV29-1; possible D gene TRBD1, 6 bases. The CDR3 runs to 13 residues. V was cut by 4 bases and J by 7 bases, with 13 bases left in between. Germline CDR1 reads SQVTM; CDR2 reads ANQGSEA. Here the CDR3 reads CSVVPQGREKLFF. The CDR3 DNA is TGCAGCGTTGTCCCCCAGGGGCGTGAAAAACTGTTTTTT.

This clone occurred many times. This chain links TRBV5-4 with TRBJ2-1; 14 bases fit TRBD2. From germline, CDR1 is SGHNT and CDR2 YYREEE (reference sequence). V trimming: 5 bases; J trimming: 5 bases; junction bases outside the gene matches: 6. This CDR3 is 16 amino acids long. CDR3 loop: CASRTSGGAPHNEQFF. Written as DNA, the CDR3 is TGTGCCAGCAGGACTAGCGGGGGGGCCCCCCACAATGAGCAGTTCTTC.

The rearrangement links TRBV5-1 to TRBJ1-1, with no clear D. The CDR3 covers 18 residues. Germline assignment: CDR1 SGHRS and CDR2 YFSETQ. V was shortened by 1 base and J by 0 bases, with 19 bases between the two germline ends. The CDR3 nucleotides are TGCGCCAGCAGCTTGTTAATCGGGGTTCGGCAAATGAACACTGAAGCTTTCTTT. This sequence encodes CASSLLIGVRQMNTEAFF.

The rearrangement links TRBV19 to TRBJ1-5, with a weak D call TRBD1 (5 bases). This CDR3 comprises 18 residues. Germline loops: CDR1 LNHDA, CDR2 SQIVND (reference sequence). The V and J ends lost 5 bases and 0 bases respectively, with 20 bases between them. The CDR3: CASSPSRQRPNSNQPQHF. The CDR3 region has the DNA TGTGCCAGTAGTCCTTCGCGACAGCGCCCTAATAGCAATCAGCCCCAGCATTTT.

The V call is TRBV6-5, the J call TRBJ1-1; 7 nucleotides match TRBD1. The CDR3 loop spans 15 amino acids. Trimming cost V 9 bases and J 10 bases; bases outside gene matches: 20. Germline V lookup: CDR1 MNHEY, CDR2 SVGAGI. The CDR3: CASLPSGTDHRRAFF. Here the CDR3 DNA reads TGTGCCAGTTTACCCTCCGGGACAGACCATCGGCGAGCTTTCTTT.

The chain has TRBV18 and TRBJ1-1; D ambiguous. CDR1 and CDR2 from the germline V gene are KGHSH and LQKENI. V was shortened by 6 bases and J by 0 bases, with 8 bases between the two germline ends. CDR3 length: 13 amino acids. The CDR3 bases are TGTGCCAGCTCCCCTATCATGAACACTGAAGCTTTCTTT. Amino acid sequence: CASSPIMNTEAFF.

This clone appeared once. V usage is TRBV10-1 and J usage is TRBJ2-1, with TRBD2 matching over 9 bases. J was trimmed by 7 bases and V by 9 bases; bases with no gene match: 7. From germline, CDR1 is WNHNN and CDR2 SYGVQD (reference sequence). CDR3 length: 13 residues. Here the CDR3 reads CASQRGAGNEQFF. The CDR3 nucleotides read TGCGCCAGTCAGCGGGGGGCCGGGAATGAGCAGTTCTTC.

The V call is TRBV5-1, the J call TRBJ2-3, with 8 bases lining up with TRBD2. V lost 0 bases and J lost 1; bases outside the gene matches: 4. CDR3 length equals 16 residues. CDR1 and CDR2 from the germline V gene are SGHRS and YFSETQ. The chain's CDR3 is CASSLGSAGGTDTQYF. CDR3 bases: TGCGCCAGCAGCTTGGGTTCAGCGGGGGGCACAGATACGCAGTATTTT. Based on the CDR3 plus reference TRBV5-1 and TRBJ2-3, the full variable domain is KAGVTQTPRYLIKTRGQQVTLSCSPISGHRSVSWYQQTPGQGLQFLFEYFSETQRNKGNFPGRFSGRQFSNSRSEMNVSTLELGDSALYLCASSLGSAGGTDTQYFGPGTRLTVL.

This chain joins TRBV10-3 and TRBJ2-3; 8 bases align to TRBD2. Looked up from germline, CDR1 is ENHRY and CDR2 is SYGVKD. The J segment lost 0 bases and the V segment lost 8 bases, leaving 16 bases of the junction unmatched. This CDR3 contains 18 residues. CDR3 region: CAISGRGGNGSSTDTQYF. The CDR3 coding sequence is TGTGCCATCTCAGGCCGGGGGGGGAACGGATCTAGCACAGATACGCAGTATTTT.

The chain joins TRBV6-2 or TRBV6-3 to TRBJ2-6; a possible D gene is TRBD2 (5 bases). Per germline, CDR1 MNHEY and CDR2 SVGEGT. This CDR3 spans 15 amino acids. V lost 6 bases and J lost 0, with 9 bases in between. The CDR3 bases are TGTGCCAGCAGCCCGACTATCTCTGGGGCCAACGTCCTGACTTTC. Translated: CASSPTISGANVLTF.

This clone was seen only a few times. The chain uses TRBV4-1 and TRBJ1-4; D gene unclear. In germline, CDR1 is MGHRA, CDR2 YSYEKL. V lost 6 bases, J lost 10 bases, and 12 bases lay in between. This CDR3 has 12 amino acids. The CDR3 loop reads CASSEPFGKLFF. CDR3 coding DNA: TGCGCCAGCAGTGAGCCTTTCGGAAAACTGTTTTTT.

This rearrangement joins TRBV7-9 to TRBJ1-5; D may be TRBD1 (5 bases). Germline-derived CDR1 and CDR2 are SEHNR and FQNEAQ (reference sequence). V lost 8 bases and J 3 bases, leaving 5 bases between the germline ends. The CDR3 is made up of 11 amino acids. The CDR3 spells CASGANQPQHF. The DNA of the CDR3 is TGTGCCAGCGGGGCCAATCAGCCCCAGCATTTT.

This clone was observed a handful of times. This chain links TRBV7-2 with TRBJ2-6; the D gene is possibly TRBD1 (6 bases). This CDR3 is built from 17 residues. Germline assignment: CDR1 SGHTA and CDR2 FQGNSA. The germline V and J ends were trimmed by 5 bases and 0 bases, with 14 bases remaining between them. CDR3 amino acids: CASSATGQSSGANVLTF. The CDR3 nucleotides read TGTGCCAGCAGCGCGACAGGTCAGAGCTCTGGGGCCAACGTCCTGACTTTC.

The chain couples TRBV30 to TRBJ1-2; 7 positions match TRBD1. This CDR3 is built from 15 residues. The germline V gene encodes CDR1 GTSNPN and CDR2 SVGIG (reference sequence). Germline trimming cut 0 bases from V and 6 bases from J; bases unmatched to any gene: 10. DNA for the CDR3: TGTGCCTGGAGTGTACCCGGGACAGTTCCCCATGGCTACACCTTC. Residues: CAWSVPGTVPHGYTF.